Listed below are T cell receptor beta chains from one sample, sequenced in a study of T cell responses to AZD1222 COVID-19 vaccine. Method: immunoSEQ multiplex PCR; TCRdb's copy keeps in-frame clones and lacks some. The sample consists of tens of thousands of clones, 87% of them appearing once. Sequenced here: peripheral blood, sampled 28 days after the second AZD1222 dose. Receptors were obtained from an adult who received the AZD1222 COVID-19 vaccine. CDR3s include the opening cysteine and the closing phenylalanine or tryptophan. A D gene is named only where the DNA matches it firmly. Clone size is given for some rows only: seen once, a few or many times, or a class if the clone is expanded.

j_call: TRBJ1-1; clone_size: -; d_call: -; v_call: TRBV19; cdr3_nt: TGTGCCAGTAGTGTGGGGGATCGGGATGAAGCTTTCTTT; cdr3_aa: CASSVGDRDEAFF
j_call: TRBJ2-1; clone_size: -; d_call: -; v_call: TRBV6-2/TRBV6-3; cdr3_nt: TGTGCCAGCAGTTACTCGAGGGATGAGCAGTTCTTC; cdr3_aa: CASSYSRDEQFF
j_call: TRBJ2-1; clone_size: -; d_call: TRBD2; v_call: TRBV29-1; cdr3_nt: TGCAGCGTTGCCCTAGCGGGAGGGAATGAGCAGTTCTTC; cdr3_aa: CSVALAGGNEQFF
j_call: TRBJ2-7; clone_size: -; d_call: TRBD2; v_call: TRBV6-5; cdr3_nt: TGTGCCAGCAACTCGGAGGTGGGAGGGAGCGCCGAGCAGTACTTC; cdr3_aa: CASNSEVGGSAEQYF
j_call: TRBJ1-2; clone_size: -; d_call: -; v_call: TRBV30; cdr3_nt: TGTGCCTGGAGGGCTAAGGGTGGGGGATCGGCAGGCTACACCTTC; cdr3_aa: CAWRAKGGGSAGYTF
j_call: TRBJ1-4; clone_size: -; d_call: -; v_call: TRBV18; cdr3_nt: TGTGCCAGCTCACCGAACCCACAGGGCGAGGGTGAAAAACTGTTTTTT; cdr3_aa: CASSPNPQGEGEKLFF
j_call: TRBJ1-1; clone_size: -; d_call: -; v_call: TRBV30; cdr3_nt: TGTGCCTGGAGTCCGACGCAGGGGAAATACACTGAAGCTTTCTTT; cdr3_aa: CAWSPTQGKYTEAFF
j_call: TRBJ1-4; clone_size: -; d_call: -; v_call: TRBV4-2; cdr3_nt: TGTGCCAGCAGCCAAGAAGGAGGGGGTAGTGAAAAACTGTTTTTT; cdr3_aa: CASSQEGGGSEKLFF
j_call: TRBJ2-3; clone_size: -; d_call: -; v_call: TRBV13; cdr3_nt: TGTGCCAGCAGCGTCTCTAGCTCCGAGGGGGAAGATACGCAGTATTTT; cdr3_aa: CASSVSSSEGEDTQYF
j_call: TRBJ2-1; clone_size: once; d_call: TRBD2; v_call: TRBV7-9; cdr3_nt: TGTGCCAGCAGCTTAGTCGCTAGCGGGAGAGTCTATGAGCAGTTCTTC; cdr3_aa: CASSLVASGRVYEQFF
j_call: TRBJ2-1; clone_size: once; d_call: -; v_call: TRBV7-9; cdr3_nt: TGTGCCAGCAGCTTAGTCGAGCGCAAGCAGTTCTTC; cdr3_aa: CASSLVERKQFF